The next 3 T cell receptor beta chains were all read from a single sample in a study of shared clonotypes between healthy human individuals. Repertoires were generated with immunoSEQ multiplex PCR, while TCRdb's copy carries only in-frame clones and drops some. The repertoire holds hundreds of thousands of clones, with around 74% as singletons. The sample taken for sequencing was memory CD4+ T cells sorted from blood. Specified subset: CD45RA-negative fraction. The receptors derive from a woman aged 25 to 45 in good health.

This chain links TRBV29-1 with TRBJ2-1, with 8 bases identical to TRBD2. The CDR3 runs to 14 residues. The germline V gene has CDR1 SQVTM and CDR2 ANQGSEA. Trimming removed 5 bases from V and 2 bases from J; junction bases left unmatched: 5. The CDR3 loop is CSVRAGGTYNEQFF. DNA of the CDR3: TGCAGCGTTCGCGCGGGAGGCACCTACAATGAGCAGTTCTTC.

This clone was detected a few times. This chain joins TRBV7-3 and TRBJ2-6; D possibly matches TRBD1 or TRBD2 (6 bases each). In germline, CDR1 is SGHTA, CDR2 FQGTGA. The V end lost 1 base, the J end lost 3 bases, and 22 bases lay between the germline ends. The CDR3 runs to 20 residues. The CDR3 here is CASSLRAPGATLFGANVLTF. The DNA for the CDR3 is TGTGCCAGCAGCTTAAGGGCCCCGGGGGCTACCCTCTTTGGGGCCAACGTCCTGACTTTC.

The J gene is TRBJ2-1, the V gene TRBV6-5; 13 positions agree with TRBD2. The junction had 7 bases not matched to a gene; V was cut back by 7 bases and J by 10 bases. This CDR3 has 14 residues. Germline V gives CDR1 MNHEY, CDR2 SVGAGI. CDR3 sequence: CASISGTSGTEQFF. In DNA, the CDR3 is TGTGCCAGCATCTCCGGGACTAGCGGGACAGAGCAGTTCTTC.